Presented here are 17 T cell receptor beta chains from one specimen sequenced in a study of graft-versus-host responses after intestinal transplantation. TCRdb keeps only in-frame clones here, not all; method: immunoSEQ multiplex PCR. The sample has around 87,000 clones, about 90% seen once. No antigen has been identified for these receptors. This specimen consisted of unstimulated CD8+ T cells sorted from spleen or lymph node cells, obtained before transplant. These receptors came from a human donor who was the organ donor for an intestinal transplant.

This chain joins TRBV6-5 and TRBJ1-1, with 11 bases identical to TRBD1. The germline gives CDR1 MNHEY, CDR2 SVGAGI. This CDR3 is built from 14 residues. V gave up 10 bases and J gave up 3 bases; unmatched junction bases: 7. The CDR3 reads CAIRTGGADTEAFF. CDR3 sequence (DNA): TGTGCCATACGGACAGGGGGCGCGGACACTGAAGCTTTCTTT.

In DNA, the CDR3 is TGCGCCAGCAGCCAAGTACAGGATACCCCCTACGAGCAGTACTTC. Protein: CASSQVQDTPYEQYF. The chain combines TRBV4-3 with TRBJ2-7, with a weak D call TRBD1 (5 bases). The CDR3 is 15 residues long. Trimming cost V 1 base and J 2 bases, with 12 bases left between them. The germline gives CDR1 LGHNA, CDR2 YSLEER.

The CDR3 loop reads CASSWRTSTDTQYF. Written as DNA, the CDR3 is TGTGCCAGCAGCTGGCGGACTAGCACAGATACGCAGTATTTT. The V call is TRBV5-4, the J call TRBJ2-3; weak D call: TRBD2 (5 bases). Germline V gene lookup returns CDR1 SGHNT and CDR2 YYREEE (reference sequence). This CDR3 has 14 residues. Trimming removed 3 bases from V and 0 bases from J, with 8 bases in between.

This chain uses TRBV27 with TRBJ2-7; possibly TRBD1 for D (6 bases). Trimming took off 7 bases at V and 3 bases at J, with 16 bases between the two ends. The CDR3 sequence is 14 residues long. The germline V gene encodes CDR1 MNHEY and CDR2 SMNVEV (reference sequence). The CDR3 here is CASTPQGASYEQYF. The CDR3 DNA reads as TGTGCCAGCACCCCACAGGGAGCAAGCTACGAGCAGTACTTC.

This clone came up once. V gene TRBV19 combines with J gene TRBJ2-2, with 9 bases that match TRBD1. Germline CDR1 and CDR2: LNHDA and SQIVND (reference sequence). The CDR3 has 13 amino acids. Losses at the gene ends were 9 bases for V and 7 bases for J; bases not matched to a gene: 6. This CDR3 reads CASPGQGDGELFF. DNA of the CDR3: TGTGCCAGCCCGGGACAGGGCGACGGGGAGCTGTTTTTT.

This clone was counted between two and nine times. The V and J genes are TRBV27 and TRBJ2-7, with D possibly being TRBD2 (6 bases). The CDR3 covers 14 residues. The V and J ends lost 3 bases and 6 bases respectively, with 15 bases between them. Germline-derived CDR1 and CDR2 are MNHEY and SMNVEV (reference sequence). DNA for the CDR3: TGTGCCAGCAGTTTCGGGACGGCGGGGTTCGAGCAGTACTTC. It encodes CASSFGTAGFEQYF.

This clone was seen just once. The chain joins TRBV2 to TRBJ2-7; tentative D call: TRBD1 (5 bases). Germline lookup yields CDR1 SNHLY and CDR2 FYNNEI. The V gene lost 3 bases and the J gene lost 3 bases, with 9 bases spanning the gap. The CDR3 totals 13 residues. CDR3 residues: CASSDQGFYEQYF. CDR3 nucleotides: TGTGCCAGCAGTGATCAGGGTTTCTACGAGCAGTACTTC.

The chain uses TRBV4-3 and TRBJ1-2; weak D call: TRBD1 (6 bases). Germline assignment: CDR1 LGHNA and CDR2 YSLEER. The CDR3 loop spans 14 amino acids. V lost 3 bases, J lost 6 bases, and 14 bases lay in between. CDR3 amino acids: CASSQERTDDGYTF. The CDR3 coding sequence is TGCGCCAGCAGCCAGGAGAGGACAGACGATGGCTACACCTTC.

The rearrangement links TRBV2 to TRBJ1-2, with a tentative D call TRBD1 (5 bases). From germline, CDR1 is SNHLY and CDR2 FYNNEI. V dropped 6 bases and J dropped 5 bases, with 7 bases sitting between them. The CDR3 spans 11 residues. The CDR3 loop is CASRAGYGYTF. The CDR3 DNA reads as TGTGCCAGCAGGGCAGGGTATGGCTACACCTTC.

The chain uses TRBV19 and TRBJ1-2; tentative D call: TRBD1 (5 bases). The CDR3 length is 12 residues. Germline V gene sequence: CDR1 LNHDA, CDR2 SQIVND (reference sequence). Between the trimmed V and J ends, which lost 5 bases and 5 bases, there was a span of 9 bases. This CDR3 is CASSGGTYGYTF. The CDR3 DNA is TGTGCCAGTAGTGGAGGGACGTATGGCTACACCTTC. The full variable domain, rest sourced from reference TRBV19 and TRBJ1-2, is DGGITQSPKYLFRKEGQNVTLSCEQNLNHDAMYWYRQDPGQGLRLIYYSQIVNDFQKGDIAEGYSVSREKKESFPLTVTSAQKNPTAFYLCASSGGTYGYTFGSGTRLTVV.

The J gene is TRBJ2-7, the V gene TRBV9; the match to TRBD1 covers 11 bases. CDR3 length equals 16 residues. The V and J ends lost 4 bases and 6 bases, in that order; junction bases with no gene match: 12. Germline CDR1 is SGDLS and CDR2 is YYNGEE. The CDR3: CASSHDTGTGGSEQYF. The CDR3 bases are TGTGCCAGCAGCCATGATACCGGGACAGGGGGTTCCGAGCAGTACTTC.

The CDR3 here is CASSPRQGLSGGPGVKNIQYF. Here the CDR3 DNA reads TGTGCCAGCTCACCACGACAAGGCTTGTCGGGGGGGCCCGGAGTCAAAAACATTCAGTACTTC. The chain is built from TRBV18 and TRBJ2-4; 8 positions match TRBD2. The junction had 20 bases not matched to a gene; V was cut back by 1 base and J by 3 bases. Germline CDR1 KGHSH, CDR2 LQKENI. CDR3 length: 21 amino acids.

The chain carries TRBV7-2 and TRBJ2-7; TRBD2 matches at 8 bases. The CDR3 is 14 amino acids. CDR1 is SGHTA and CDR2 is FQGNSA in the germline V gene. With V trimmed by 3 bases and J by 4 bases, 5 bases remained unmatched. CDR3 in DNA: TGTGCCAGCAGCTTGGGGACTAGGTTGTACGAGCAGTACTTC. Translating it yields CASSLGTRLYEQYF.

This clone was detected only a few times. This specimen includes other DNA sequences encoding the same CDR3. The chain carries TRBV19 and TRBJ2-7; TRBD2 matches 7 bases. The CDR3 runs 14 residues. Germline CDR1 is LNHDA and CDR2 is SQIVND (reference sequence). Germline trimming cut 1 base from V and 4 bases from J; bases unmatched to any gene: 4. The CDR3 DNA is TGTGCCAGTAGTATAGGAACGGGAGGATACGAGCAGTACTTC. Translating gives CASSIGTGGYEQYF.

Written as DNA, the CDR3 is TGTGCCAGGGGGACAGGAACTTTCTACGAGCAGTACTTC. Translating it yields CARGTGTFYEQYF. The chain recombines TRBV14 with TRBJ2-7; 8 bases are a match to TRBD1. Germline lookup yields CDR1 SGHDN and CDR2 FVKESK. J was trimmed by 3 bases and V by 9 bases; bases with no gene match: 7. There are 13 residues in the CDR3.

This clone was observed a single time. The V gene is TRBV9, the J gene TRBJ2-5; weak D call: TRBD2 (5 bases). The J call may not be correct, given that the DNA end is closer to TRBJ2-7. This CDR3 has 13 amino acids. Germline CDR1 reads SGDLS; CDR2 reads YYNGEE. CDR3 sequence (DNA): TGTGCCAGCAGCGTAGGGGCGGGCTACGAGCAGTACTTC. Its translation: CASSVGAGYEQYF.

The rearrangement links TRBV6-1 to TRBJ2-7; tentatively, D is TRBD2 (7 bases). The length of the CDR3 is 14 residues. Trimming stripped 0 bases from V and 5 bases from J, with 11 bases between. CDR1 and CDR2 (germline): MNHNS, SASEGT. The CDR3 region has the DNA TGTGCCAGCAGTGAAGCGTGGGGGGGCGACGAGCAGTACTTC. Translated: CASSEAWGGDEQYF.